This section outlines one TCR beta chain sequence together with its context. This entry is derived from a study of blood T cell repertoires in COVID-19. Across the whole study: Collection of acute and convalescent COVID-19 samples took place in the United States, Italy and Spain. T cells, B-cell-depleted T cells, or PBMCs provided the cDNA or gDNA that served as material.

Original analysis: Counts of nucleated cells, estimated from reference gene primer amplification, were obtained. Clones were sequenced by immunoSEQ multiplex PCR, and TCRdb holds only the in-frame ones, with some missing. For V, J and clone size, that table is used; D and trimming come from the DNA. The sample shows roughly 250,000 clones, 75% to 95% of them seen only once. The V and J ends lost 3 bases and 10 bases, in that order; junction bases with no gene match: 10. Germline V gene sequence: CDR1 LNHDA, CDR2 SQIVND (reference sequence). The CDR3 length is 16 residues. A Seattle source enrolled patients during active infection and followed them longitudinally.

This TCR was recovered from a person aged 18-29 years with COVID-19, enrolled during active disease. The specimen sequenced was peripheral blood. The V gene is TRBV19, the J gene TRBJ2-1; TRBD2 matches at 12 bases. For the CDR3, the DNA is TGTGCCAGTAGTATCCGACTAGCGGGAGCTGGTTGGGAGCAGTTCTTC. Its translation: CASSIRLAGAGWEQFF.